The T cell receptor beta chain described here comes from a study of shared clonotypes between healthy human individuals. The repertoire was sequenced with immunoSEQ multiplex PCR; TCRdb's copy has only in-frame clones and lacks some. The sample includes about 2 million clones, approximately 95% of them seen just once. CDR1 and CDR2 (germline): SGHRS, YFSETQ. Trimming took 4 bases from V and 0 from J, leaving 12 bases between them. The CDR3 consists of 15 residues. This clonotype was obtained from a man younger than 30 in good health. This chain links TRBV5-1 with TRBJ2-3; D unresolved. Input material: naive CD4+ T cells sorted from blood. The sample's subset: CD45RA+ positively selected. CDR3 nucleotides: TGCGCCAGCAGCAAGGACGGTTCTAGCACAGATACGCAGTATTTT. It codes for CASSKDGSSTDTQYF.